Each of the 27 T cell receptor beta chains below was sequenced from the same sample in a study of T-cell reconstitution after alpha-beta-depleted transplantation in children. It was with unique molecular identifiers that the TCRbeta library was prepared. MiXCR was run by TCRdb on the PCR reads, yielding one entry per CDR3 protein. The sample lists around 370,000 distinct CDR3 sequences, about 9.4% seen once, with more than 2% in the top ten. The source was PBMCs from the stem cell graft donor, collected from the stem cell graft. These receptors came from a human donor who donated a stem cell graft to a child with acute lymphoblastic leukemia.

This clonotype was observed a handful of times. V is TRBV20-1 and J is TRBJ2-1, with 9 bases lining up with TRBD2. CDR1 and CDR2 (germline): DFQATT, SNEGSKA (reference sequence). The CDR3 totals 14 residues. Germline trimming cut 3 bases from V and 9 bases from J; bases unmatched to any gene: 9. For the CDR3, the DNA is TGCAGTGCTAGGGGGGCGGGAGGGCTTGGTGAGCAGTTCTTC. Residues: CSARGAGGLGEQFF.

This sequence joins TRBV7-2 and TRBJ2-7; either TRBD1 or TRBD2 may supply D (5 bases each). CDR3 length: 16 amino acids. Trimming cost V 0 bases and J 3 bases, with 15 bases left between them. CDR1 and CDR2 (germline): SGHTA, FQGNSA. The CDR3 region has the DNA TGTGCCAGCAGCTTAGCAGAATCGGGACGGGGCTACGAGCAGTACTTC. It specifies CASSLAESGRGYEQYF.

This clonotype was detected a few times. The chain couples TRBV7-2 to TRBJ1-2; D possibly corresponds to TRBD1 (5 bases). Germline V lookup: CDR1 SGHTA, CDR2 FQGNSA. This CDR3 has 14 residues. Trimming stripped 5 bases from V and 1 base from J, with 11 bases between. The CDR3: CASSVAGINYGYTF. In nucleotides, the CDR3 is TGTGCCAGCAGCGTCGCAGGGATTAACTATGGCTACACCTTC.

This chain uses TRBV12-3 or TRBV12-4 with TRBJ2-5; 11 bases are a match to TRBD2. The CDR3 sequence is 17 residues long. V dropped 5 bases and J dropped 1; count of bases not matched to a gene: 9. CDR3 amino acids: CASSRNPGLAVQETQYF. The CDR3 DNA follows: TGTGCCAGCAGTCGCAATCCGGGACTAGCGGTCCAAGAGACCCAGTACTTC.

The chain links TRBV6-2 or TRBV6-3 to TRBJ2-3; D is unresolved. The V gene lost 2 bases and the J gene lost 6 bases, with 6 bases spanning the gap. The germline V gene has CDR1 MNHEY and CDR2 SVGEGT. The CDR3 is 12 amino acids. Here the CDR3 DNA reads TGTGCCAGCAGTTACCTTCCGGATACGCAGTATTTT. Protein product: CASSYLPDTQYF.

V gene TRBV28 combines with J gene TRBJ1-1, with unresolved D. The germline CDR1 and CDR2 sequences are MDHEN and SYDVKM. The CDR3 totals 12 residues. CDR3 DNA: TGTGCTACGGCCCTTCTAGACACTGAAGCTTTCTTT. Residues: CATALLDTEAFF.

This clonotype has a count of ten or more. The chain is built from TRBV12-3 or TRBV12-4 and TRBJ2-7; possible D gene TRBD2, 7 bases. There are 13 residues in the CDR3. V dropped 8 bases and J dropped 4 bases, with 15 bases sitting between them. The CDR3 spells CASRRGQEYEQYF. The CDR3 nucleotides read TGTGCCAGCCGGCGGGGGCAGGAATACGAGCAGTACTTC.

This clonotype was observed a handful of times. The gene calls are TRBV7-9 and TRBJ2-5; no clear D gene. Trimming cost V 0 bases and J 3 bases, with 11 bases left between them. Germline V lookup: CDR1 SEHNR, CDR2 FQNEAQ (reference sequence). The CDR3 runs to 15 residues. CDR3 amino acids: CASSLALGRKETQYF. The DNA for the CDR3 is TGTGCCAGCAGCTTAGCGCTGGGCAGAAAAGAGACCCAGTACTTC.

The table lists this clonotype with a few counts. CDR3 nucleotide sequence: TGTGCCAGCAGTTACGGACTAGGGAGAGGTGATGAGCAGTTCTTC. Encoded protein: CASSYGLGRGDEQFF. This chain joins TRBV6-2 or TRBV6-3 and TRBJ2-1; 7 bases are a match to TRBD2. V gave up 2 bases and J gave up 8 bases; unmatched junction bases: 9. There are 15 residues in the CDR3. Germline assignment: CDR1 MNHEY and CDR2 SVGEGT.

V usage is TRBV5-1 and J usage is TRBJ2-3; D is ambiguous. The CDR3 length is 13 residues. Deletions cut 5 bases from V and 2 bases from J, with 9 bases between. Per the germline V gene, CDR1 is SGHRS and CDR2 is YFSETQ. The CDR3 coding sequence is TGCGCCAGCAGGACAATAGACACAGATACGCAGTATTTT. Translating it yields CASRTIDTDTQYF.

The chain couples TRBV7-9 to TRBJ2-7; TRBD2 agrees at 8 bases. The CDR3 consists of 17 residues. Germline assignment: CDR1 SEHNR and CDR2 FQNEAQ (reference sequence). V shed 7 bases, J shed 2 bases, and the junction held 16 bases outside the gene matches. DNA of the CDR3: TGTGCCAGCATGAGGATTAGCGGGACTCTGAACCCCTACGAGCAGTACTTC. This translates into CASMRISGTLNPYEQYF.

CDR3 coding DNA: TGCGCCAGCAGCTTGGCCGGTGGGGGCGAAGAGACCCAGTACTTC. Translation gives CASSLAGGGEETQYF. The chain recombines TRBV5-1 with TRBJ2-5; maybe TRBD1 (6 bases). The CDR3 spans 15 residues. The V end lost 0 bases, the J end lost 3 bases, and 12 bases lay between the germline ends. Germline CDR1 reads SGHRS; CDR2 reads YFSETQ.

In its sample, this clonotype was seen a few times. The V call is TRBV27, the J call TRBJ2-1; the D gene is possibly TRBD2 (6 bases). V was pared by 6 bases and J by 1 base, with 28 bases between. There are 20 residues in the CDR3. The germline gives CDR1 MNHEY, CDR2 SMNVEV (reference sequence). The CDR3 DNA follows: TGTGCCAGCAGACGATCGATCGGAGCGGGTACCCCCATGTCCTACAATGAGCAGTTCTTC. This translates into CASRRSIGAGTPMSYNEQFF.

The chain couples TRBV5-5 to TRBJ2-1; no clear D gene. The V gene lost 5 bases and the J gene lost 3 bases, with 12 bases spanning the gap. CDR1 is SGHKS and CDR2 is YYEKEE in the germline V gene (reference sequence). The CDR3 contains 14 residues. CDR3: CASSSQPDYNEQFF. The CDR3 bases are TGTGCCAGCAGTTCCCAGCCAGACTACAATGAGCAGTTCTTC.

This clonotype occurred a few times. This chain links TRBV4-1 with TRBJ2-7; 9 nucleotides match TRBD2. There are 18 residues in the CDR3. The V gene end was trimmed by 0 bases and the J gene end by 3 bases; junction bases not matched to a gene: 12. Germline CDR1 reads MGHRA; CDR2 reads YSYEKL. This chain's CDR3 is CASSQEGPTSGNFYEQYF. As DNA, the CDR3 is TGCGCCAGCAGCCAAGAAGGACCGACTAGCGGAAATTTCTACGAGCAGTACTTC.

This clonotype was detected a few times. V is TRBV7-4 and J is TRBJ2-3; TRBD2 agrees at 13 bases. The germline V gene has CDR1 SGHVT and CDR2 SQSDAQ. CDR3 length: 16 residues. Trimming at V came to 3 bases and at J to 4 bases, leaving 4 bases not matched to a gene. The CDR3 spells CASSFLLAGGPDTQYF. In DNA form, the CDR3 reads TGTGCCAGCAGCTTCTTACTAGCGGGAGGGCCAGATACGCAGTATTTT.

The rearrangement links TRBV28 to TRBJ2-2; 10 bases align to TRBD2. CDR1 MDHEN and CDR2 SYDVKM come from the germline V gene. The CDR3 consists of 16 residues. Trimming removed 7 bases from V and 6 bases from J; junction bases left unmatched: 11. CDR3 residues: CASIAGGRAHAGELFF. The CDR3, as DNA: TGTGCCAGCATAGCGGGGGGCAGGGCACATGCCGGGGAGCTGTTTTTT. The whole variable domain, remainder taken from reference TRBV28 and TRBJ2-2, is DVKVTQSSRYLVKRTGEKVFLECVQDMDHENMFWYRQDPGLGLRLIYFSYDVKMKEKGDIPEGYSVSREKKERFSLILESASTNQTSMYLCASIAGGRAHAGELFFGEGSRLTVL.

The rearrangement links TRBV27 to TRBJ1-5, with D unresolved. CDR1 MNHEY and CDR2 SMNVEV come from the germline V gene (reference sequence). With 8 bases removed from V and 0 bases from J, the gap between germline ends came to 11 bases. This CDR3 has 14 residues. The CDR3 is CASGWGNSNQPQHF. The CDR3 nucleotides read TGTGCCAGCGGGTGGGGAAATAGCAATCAGCCCCAGCATTTT.

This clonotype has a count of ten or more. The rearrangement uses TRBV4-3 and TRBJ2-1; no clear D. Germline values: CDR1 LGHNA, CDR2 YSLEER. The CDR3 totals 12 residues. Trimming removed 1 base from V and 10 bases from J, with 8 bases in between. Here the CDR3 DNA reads TGCGCCAGCAGCCAAGTTGGTAGCGAGCAGTTCTTC. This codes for CASSQVGSEQFF.

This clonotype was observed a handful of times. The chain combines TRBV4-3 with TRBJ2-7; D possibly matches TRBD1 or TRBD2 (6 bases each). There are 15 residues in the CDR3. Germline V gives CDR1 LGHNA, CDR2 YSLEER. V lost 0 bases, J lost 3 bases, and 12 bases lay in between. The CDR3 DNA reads TGCGCCAGCAGCCAAGATGCGGGACATTTCTACGAGCAGTACTTC. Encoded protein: CASSQDAGHFYEQYF.

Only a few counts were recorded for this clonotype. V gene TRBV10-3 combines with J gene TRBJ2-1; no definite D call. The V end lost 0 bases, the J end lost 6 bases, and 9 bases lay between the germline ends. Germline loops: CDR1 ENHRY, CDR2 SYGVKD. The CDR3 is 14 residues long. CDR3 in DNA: TGTGCCATCAGTGAGTCGGGTCCCGGCAATGAGCAGTTCTTC. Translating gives CAISESGPGNEQFF.

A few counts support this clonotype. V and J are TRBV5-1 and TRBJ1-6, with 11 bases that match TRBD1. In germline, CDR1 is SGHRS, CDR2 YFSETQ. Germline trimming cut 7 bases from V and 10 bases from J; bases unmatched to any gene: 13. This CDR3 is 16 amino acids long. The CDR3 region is CASGPKGTGGKSPLHF. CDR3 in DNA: TGCGCCAGCGGACCCAAGGGGACAGGGGGTAAGTCACCCCTCCACTTT.

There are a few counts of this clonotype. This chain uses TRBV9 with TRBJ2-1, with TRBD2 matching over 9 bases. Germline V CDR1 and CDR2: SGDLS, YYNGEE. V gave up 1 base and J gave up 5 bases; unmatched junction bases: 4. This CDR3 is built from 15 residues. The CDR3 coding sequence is TGTGCCAGCAGCGTAAGCGGGAGGTTGGACAATGAGCAGTTCTTC. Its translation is CASSVSGRLDNEQFF. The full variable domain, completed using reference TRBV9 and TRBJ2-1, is DSGVTQTPKHLITATGQRVTLRCSPRSGDLSVYWYQQSLDQGLQFLIQYYNGEERAKGNILERFSAQQFPDLHSELNLSSLELGDSALYFCASSVSGRLDNEQFFGPGTRLTVL.

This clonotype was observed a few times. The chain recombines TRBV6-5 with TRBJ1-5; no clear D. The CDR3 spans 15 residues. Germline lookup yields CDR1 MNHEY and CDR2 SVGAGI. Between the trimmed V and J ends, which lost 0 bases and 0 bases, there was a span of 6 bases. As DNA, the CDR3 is TGTGCCAGCAGTTACTCGATCGCTAGCAATCAGCCCCAGCATTTT. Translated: CASSYSIASNQPQHF.

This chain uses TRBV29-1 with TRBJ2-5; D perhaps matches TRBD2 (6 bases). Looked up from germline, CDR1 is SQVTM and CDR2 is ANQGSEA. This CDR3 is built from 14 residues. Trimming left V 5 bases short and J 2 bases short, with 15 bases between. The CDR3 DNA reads TGCAGCGTTTGGCTGCAAGGAGGGCAAGAGACCCAGTACTTC. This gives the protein CSVWLQGGQETQYF.

The CDR3 region has the DNA TGCAGTGCTAGGGGACTAGCGGGAGACAATGAGCAGTTCTTC. It specifies CSARGLAGDNEQFF. The J gene is TRBJ2-1, the V gene TRBV20-1; 14 bases align to TRBD2. V shed 3 bases and J 5 bases; nucleotides not matched to a gene: 0. The V gene's germline CDR1 is DFQATT and CDR2 SNEGSKA (reference sequence). The CDR3 spans 14 residues.

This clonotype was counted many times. CDR3 sequence reads: CATSDLNGSGTDTQYF. CDR3 sequence (DNA): TGTGCCACCAGTGATTTGAACGGGAGTGGCACAGATACGCAGTATTTT. The chain joins TRBV24-1 to TRBJ2-3; D is possibly TRBD2 (6 bases). Germline assignment: CDR1 KGHDR and CDR2 SFDVKD. Trimming took 0 bases from V and 1 from J, leaving 10 bases between them. This CDR3 has 16 amino acids.